The TCR beta chain under discussion was sequenced for a study of T cell clonality in common variable immunodeficiency. Whole-study results and caveats: T cell subpopulation sequencing would be needed to explain CVID clonality. CVID subjects showed higher TCRbeta clonality than healthy controls.

Germline V gene lookup returns CDR1 KGHSH and CDR2 LQKENI. This CDR3 contains 13 residues. Profiling relied on immunoSEQ multiplex PCR, and the TCRdb table lists in-frame clones only, not all of them. This sample has roughly 42,000 clones, each found more than once. This clone was seen a handful of times. Its antigen is not known. The read gets to within 3 residues of the CDR3 end, and the germline J gene fills in the rest. Each donor provided about 5 to 8.5 ml of heparinized whole blood. The chain uses TRBV18 and TRBJ1-2, with 7 bases fitting TRBD1. The TCR comes from a person between 18 and 70 years old in good health. The material sequenced was peripheral blood mononuclear cells. The sequenced part of the CDR3 DNA is TGTGCCAGCTCACCGCAGGGGGGTTACGAC. Its protein product is CASSPQGGYD. The whole CDR3 protein reads CASSPQGGYDYTF.